A single sample is the source of the 8 T cell receptor beta chains below, sequenced in a study of cytomegalovirus exposure and HLA in healthy donors (dated by TCRdb to about 2017). The library was prepared using the immunoSEQ multiplex PCR assay. For the multiplex PCR, a mixture combining 60 forward primers for TCR Vbeta segments and 13 reverse primers for TCR Jbeta segments was used. In TCRdb, the immuneACCESS table is reduced to in-frame sequences with V and J assigned. These tables do not hold every clone; where another copy was compared, an unresolved V gene accounts for under half, and the others remain unexplained. In this sample the table shows around 200,000 clones, roughly 85% of which occur a single time. Roughly 2% of the sample comes from the top ten. The sequenced material came from PBMCs. The receptors were sampled from a man aged 18-30 years in good health and CMV-seronegative.

The genes are TRBV6-4 and TRBJ1-1; D possibly corresponds to TRBD1 (5 bases). This CDR3 contains 14 residues. With 4 bases removed from V and 4 bases from J, the gap between germline ends came to 13 bases. From germline, CDR1 is MRHNA and CDR2 SNTAGT. This chain's CDR3 is CASSAGPQGTEAFF. DNA for the CDR3: TGTGCCAGCAGTGCAGGACCTCAGGGCACTGAAGCTTTCTTT.

The table lists this clone with a few counts. The chain has TRBV6-1 and TRBJ2-5; possible D gene TRBD1, 6 bases. The CDR3 totals 13 residues. CDR1 is MNHNS and CDR2 is SASEGT in the germline V gene. Between the trimmed V and J ends, which lost 5 bases and 2 bases, there was a span of 9 bases. Written as DNA, the CDR3 is TGTGCCAGCAGTAGGACAGAACAAGAGACCCAGTACTTC. Its protein is CASSRTEQETQYF.

The V call is TRBV20-1, the J call TRBJ1-6, with D tentatively TRBD1 (5 bases). Germline V gene data show CDR1 as DFQATT and CDR2 as SNEGSKA (reference sequence). Trimming pared 2 bases from V and 11 bases from J, leaving 7 bases between. This CDR3 contains 11 residues. CDR3 DNA sequence: TGCAGTGCTAGACAGGGTACACCCCTCCACTTT. It codes for CSARQGTPLHF.

This clone was counted between two and nine times. The V gene is TRBV5-6, the J gene TRBJ1-1, with unresolved D. Per germline, CDR1 SGHDT and CDR2 YYEEEE. This CDR3 has 11 amino acids. Deletions cut 4 bases from V and 4 bases from J, with 5 bases between. The CDR3 loop is CASSRGTEAFF. The DNA of the CDR3 is TGTGCCAGCAGCCGGGGCACTGAAGCTTTCTTT.

A few counts support this clone. The chain links TRBV7-8 to TRBJ2-5; 9 bases line up with TRBD1. The J call may be mistaken, given a closer DNA end match to TRBJ2-7. The germline V gene has CDR1 SGHVS and CDR2 FQNEAQ. The CDR3 loop spans 14 amino acids. The CDR3 bases are TGTGCCAGCAGCCAGGGACAGGGCTCCTACGAGCAGTACTTC. It specifies CASSQGQGSYEQYF.

The rearrangement links TRBV28 to TRBJ2-7, with 8 bases fitting TRBD2. Per germline, CDR1 MDHEN and CDR2 SYDVKM. The CDR3 is made up of 14 amino acids. With V trimmed by 7 bases and J by 5 bases, 10 bases remained unmatched. The CDR3 is CASTGGRVIHEQYF. The CDR3 nucleotides are TGTGCCAGCACGGGGGGGCGCGTAATCCACGAGCAGTACTTC. The complete variable domain, with remaining parts taken from reference TRBV28 and TRBJ2-7, reads DVKVTQSSRYLVKRTGEKVFLECVQDMDHENMFWYRQDPGLGLRLIYFSYDVKMKEKGDIPEGYSVSREKKERFSLILESASTNQTSMYLCASTGGRVIHEQYFGPGTRLTVT.

This chain connects TRBV4-1 to TRBJ1-4; unclear D gene. The V gene lost 1 base and the J gene lost 0 bases, with 12 bases spanning the gap. This CDR3 contains 17 residues. In germline, CDR1 is MGHRA, CDR2 YSYEKL. CDR3 protein: CASSQGYIIPTNEKLFF. For the CDR3, the DNA is TGCGCCAGCAGCCAAGGTTACATTATCCCAACTAATGAAAAACTGTTTTTT.

The V gene is TRBV28, the J gene TRBJ2-7, with 9 positions matching TRBD1. V lost 5 bases and J lost 5; bases outside the gene matches: 13. Per germline, CDR1 MDHEN and CDR2 SYDVKM. The CDR3 runs to 16 residues. Here the CDR3 reads CASSPYRTGDFDEQYF. The CDR3 DNA is TGTGCCAGCAGTCCATATAGGACAGGGGATTTTGACGAGCAGTACTTC. The full variable domain, in which reference TRBV28 and TRBJ2-7 provide the parts outside the CDR3, is DVKVTQSSRYLVKRTGEKVFLECVQDMDHENMFWYRQDPGLGLRLIYFSYDVKMKEKGDIPEGYSVSREKKERFSLILESASTNQTSMYLCASSPYRTGDFDEQYFGPGTRLTVT.